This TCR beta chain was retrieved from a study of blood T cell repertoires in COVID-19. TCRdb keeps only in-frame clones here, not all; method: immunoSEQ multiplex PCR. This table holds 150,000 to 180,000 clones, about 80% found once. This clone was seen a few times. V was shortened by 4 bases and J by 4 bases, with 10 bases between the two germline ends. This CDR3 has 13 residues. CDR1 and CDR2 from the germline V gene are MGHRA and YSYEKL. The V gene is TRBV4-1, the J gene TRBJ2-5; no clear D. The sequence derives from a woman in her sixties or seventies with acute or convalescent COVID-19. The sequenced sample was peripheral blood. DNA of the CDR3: TGCGCCAGCAGCCCCTCCGGGTCAGAGACCCAGTACTTC. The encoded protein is CASSPSGSETQYF.